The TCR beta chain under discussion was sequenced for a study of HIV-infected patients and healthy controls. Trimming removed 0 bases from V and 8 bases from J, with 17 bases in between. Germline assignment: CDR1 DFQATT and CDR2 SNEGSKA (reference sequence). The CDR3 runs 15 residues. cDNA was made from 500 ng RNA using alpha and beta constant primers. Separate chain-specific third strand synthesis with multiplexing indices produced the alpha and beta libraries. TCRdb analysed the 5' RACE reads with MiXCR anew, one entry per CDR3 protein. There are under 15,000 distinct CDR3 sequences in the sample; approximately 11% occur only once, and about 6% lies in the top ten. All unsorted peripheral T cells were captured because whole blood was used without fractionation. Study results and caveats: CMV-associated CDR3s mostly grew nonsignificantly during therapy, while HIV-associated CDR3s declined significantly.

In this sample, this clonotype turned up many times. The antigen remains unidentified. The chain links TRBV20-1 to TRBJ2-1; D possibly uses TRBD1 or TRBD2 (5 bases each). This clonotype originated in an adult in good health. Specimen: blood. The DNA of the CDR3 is TGCAGTGCTAGAGATGTAGGGGACCCCCCCTATGAGCAGTTCTTC. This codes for CSARDVGDPPYEQFF.